Each of the 13 T cell receptor beta chains below was sequenced from the same sample in a study of radiotherapy plus CTLA-4 blockade in lung cancer. Clones were sequenced by immunoSEQ multiplex PCR, and TCRdb holds only the in-frame ones, with some missing. The data show approximately 30,000 clones, over 75% seen once. This sample comprised peripheral blood, obtained from a patient treated with radiotherapy plus ipilimumab. The receptor set was obtained from a human donor with non-small cell lung cancer that progressed on radiotherapy plus ipilimumab.

This rearrangement joins TRBV11-2 to TRBJ2-1, with TRBD2 identical over 10 bases. Germline trimming cut 6 bases from V and 15 bases from J; bases unmatched to any gene: 17. The CDR3 runs to 15 residues. Germline-derived CDR1 and CDR2 are SGHAT and FQNNGV. The CDR3 protein is CASREIRSSGGIRFF. The CDR3 bases are TGTGCCAGCAGGGAGATTAGGAGTAGCGGGGGGATACGGTTCTTC. The full variable domain, in which reference TRBV11-2 and TRBJ2-1 provide the parts outside the CDR3, is EAGVAQSPRYKIIEKRQSVAFWCNPISGHATLYWYQQILGQGPKLLIQFQNNGVVDDSQLPKDRFSAERLKGVDSTLKIQPAKLEDSAVYLCASREIRSSGGIRFFGPGTRLTVL.

The rearrangement links TRBV5-1 to TRBJ1-2; D remains unclear. The V end was cut by 0 bases, the J end by 5 bases, with 8 bases between. The CDR3 runs 13 residues. Germline assignment: CDR1 SGHRS and CDR2 YFSETQ. The CDR3 loop reads CASSLGGNYGYTF. The DNA of the CDR3 is TGCGCCAGCAGCTTGGGAGGAAATTATGGCTACACCTTC.

The rearrangement uses TRBV10-2 and TRBJ2-5, with TRBD2 as a possible D gene (5 bases). Trimming cost V 7 bases and J 6 bases, with 12 bases left between them. The CDR3 totals 12 residues. Germline V gene sequence: CDR1 WSHSY, CDR2 SAAADI. This CDR3 reads CASMGSGKTQYF. The CDR3 nucleotides read TGCGCCAGCATGGGGAGCGGAAAGACCCAGTACTTC.

The chain combines TRBV6-4 with TRBJ2-1; 8 bases are shared with TRBD2. The V segment lost 2 bases and the J segment 1 base; nucleotides outside the gene matches: 1. The V gene's germline CDR1 is MRHNA and CDR2 SNTAGT. The CDR3 length is 15 residues. The CDR3, as DNA: TGTGCCAGCAGTGACACGGGGGGGTCCTACAATGAGCAGTTCTTC. Its translation: CASSDTGGSYNEQFF.

This clone appeared once. The rearrangement joins TRBV15 to TRBJ2-3, with TRBD2 identical over 10 bases. The CDR3 is 18 residues long. With 0 bases clipped from V and 4 bases from J, the junction kept 10 bases outside the gene matches. Germline V lookup: CDR1 LNHNV, CDR2 YYDKDF (reference sequence). The CDR3 DNA follows: TGTGCCACCAGCAGAGATGGGATAGCGGGGGGCATCCCAGATACGCAGTATTTT. It is translated as CATSRDGIAGGIPDTQYF.

The V call is TRBV7-9, the J call TRBJ1-2; TRBD1 matches 7 bases. V gave up 5 bases and J gave up 0 bases; unmatched junction bases: 3. There are 14 residues in the CDR3. Germline CDR1 and CDR2: SEHNR and FQNEAQ (reference sequence). In nucleotides, the CDR3 is TGTGCCAGCAGCATCGGACAGGCTAACTATGGCTACACCTTC. Its protein product is CASSIGQANYGYTF.

The V gene is TRBV5-1, the J gene TRBJ1-2; D unresolved. Trimming left V 0 bases short and J 6 bases short, with 21 bases between. CDR1 and CDR2 (germline): SGHRS, YFSETQ. This CDR3 contains 17 residues. CDR3 sequence: CASSLGPVQKRVHGYTF. The CDR3, as DNA: TGCGCCAGCAGCTTGGGGCCCGTTCAAAAGCGGGTGCATGGCTACACCTTC.

V usage is TRBV27 and J usage is TRBJ2-1, with 8 bases fitting TRBD2. The length of the CDR3 is 15 residues. Trimming cost V 4 bases and J 4 bases; bases outside gene matches: 6. Germline-derived CDR1 and CDR2 are MNHEY and SMNVEV (reference sequence). Here the CDR3 DNA reads TGTGCCAGCAGTTGGCGGGTAGCGGGATACAATGAGCAGTTCTTC. This encodes CASSWRVAGYNEQFF.

J is TRBJ1-2 and V is TRBV28; 9 bases fit TRBD1. The junction had 6 bases not matched to a gene; V was cut back by 4 bases and J by 3 bases. This CDR3 is 15 amino acids long. The germline V gene has CDR1 MDHEN and CDR2 SYDVKM. The chain's CDR3 is CASSSGTGIDYGYTF. DNA for the CDR3: TGTGCCAGCAGTTCCGGGACAGGGATAGACTATGGCTACACCTTC.

Here the CDR3 reads CASSQRAGFGAYTQYF. The CDR3 coding sequence is TGTGCCAGCAGCCAGCGAGCCGGATTTGGGGCCTATACGCAGTATTTT. The chain joins TRBV14 to TRBJ2-3, with D possibly matching TRBD1 (5 bases). V shed 3 bases and J shed 7 bases, with 20 bases lying between them. The length of the CDR3 is 16 residues. CDR1 SGHDN and CDR2 FVKESK come from the germline V gene.

The chain carries TRBV5-8 and TRBJ1-1; 10 bases align to TRBD1. Germline values: CDR1 SGHTS, CDR2 YDEGEE. With 4 bases clipped from V and 4 bases from J, the junction kept 4 bases outside the gene matches. The CDR3 consists of 14 residues. The CDR3 loop reads CASSRQGAPTEAFF. The CDR3 coding sequence is TGTGCCAGCAGCAGACAGGGGGCGCCCACTGAAGCTTTCTTT.

This chain joins TRBV5-1 and TRBJ1-6; TRBD1 matches 7 bases. The CDR3 is 15 amino acids. Germline V gene lookup returns CDR1 SGHRS and CDR2 YFSETQ. The ends lost 2 bases at V and 10 bases at J; junction bases unmatched: 9. CDR3: CASSFEKGGISPLHF. The CDR3 DNA is TGCGCCAGCAGCTTTGAAAAAGGGGGCATCTCACCCCTCCACTTT. The whole variable domain, filled in from reference TRBV5-1 and TRBJ1-6, reads KAGVTQTPRYLIKTRGQQVTLSCSPISGHRSVSWYQQTPGQGLQFLFEYFSETQRNKGNFPGRFSGRQFSNSRSEMNVSTLELGDSALYLCASSFEKGGISPLHFGNGTRLTVT.

The V gene is TRBV27, the J gene TRBJ2-2; D gene uncertain. Trimming left V 6 bases short and J 7 bases short, with 12 bases between. The CDR3 has 13 residues. Germline V gene lookup returns CDR1 MNHEY and CDR2 SMNVEV (reference sequence). The CDR3 region has the DNA TGTGCCAGCAGCCTCCAACTAATCGGGGAGCTGTTTTTT. It codes for CASSLQLIGELFF.